Shown below are 2 T cell receptor beta chains from a single sample sequenced in a study of cytomegalovirus exposure and HLA in healthy donors. Here immunoSEQ multiplex PCR was the method, and the copy in TCRdb shows in-frame clones only, minus some. The sample carries 60,000 or so clones, roughly nine tenths recorded once. The sequenced material came from PBMCs. The receptors stem from a man younger than 35 in good health and CMV-seronegative.

The rearrangement links TRBV10-3 to TRBJ2-1, with 8 nucleotides matching TRBD2. V lost 8 bases and J lost 6; bases outside the gene matches: 9. Germline CDR1 reads ENHRY; CDR2 reads SYGVKD. CDR3 size: 14 residues. Here the CDR3 DNA reads TGTGCCATCGCCCAGGCCCGGGGGGGCAATGAGCAGTTCTTC. Encoded protein: CAIAQARGGNEQFF.

The rearrangement links TRBV9 to TRBJ2-1; perhaps TRBD2 as D (7 bases). CDR1 and CDR2 (germline): SGDLS, YYNGEE. This CDR3 has 14 residues. Trimming pared 0 bases from V and 4 bases from J, leaving 8 bases between. The CDR3 is CASSVEGGYNEQFF. The DNA for the CDR3 is TGTGCCAGCAGCGTAGAGGGGGGGTACAATGAGCAGTTCTTC.